The 15 T cell receptor beta chains presented below share a single source sample, sequenced in a study of cytomegalovirus exposure and HLA in healthy donors. Primers for the PCR totalled 60 Vbeta and 13 Jbeta. The method was immunoSEQ multiplex PCR; TCRdb's version includes in-frame clones alone and lacks a portion of them. This table has approximately 110,000 clones, about 74% appearing once. The sample consisted of PBMCs. The origin of the receptors is a woman aged 50 to 65 in good health and CMV-seropositive.

The V gene is TRBV27, the J gene TRBJ1-6; 7 nucleotides agree with TRBD1. V trimming: 6 bases; J trimming: 4 bases; junction bases outside the gene matches: 6. The CDR3 spans 15 residues. The germline gives CDR1 MNHEY, CDR2 SMNVEV (reference sequence). The CDR3 DNA reads TGTGCCAGCAGACCCGGGACAGCTTATAATTCACCCCTCCACTTT. Its protein product is CASRPGTAYNSPLHF.

J is TRBJ1-3 and V is TRBV6-1, with 7 bases aligning to TRBD1. This CDR3 has 14 amino acids. CDR1 and CDR2 (germline): MNHNS, SASEGT. V shed 6 bases, J shed 1 base, and the junction held 3 bases outside the gene matches. CDR3 sequence: CASRGDRSGNTIYF. The CDR3, as DNA: TGTGCCAGCAGGGGGGACAGATCTGGAAACACCATATATTTT.

The CDR3 sequence: CASSPPWGTGTGTYNEQFF. The CDR3, as DNA: TGTGCCAGCAGCCCGCCGTGGGGGACCGGGACAGGGACTTACAATGAGCAGTTCTTC. The chain uses TRBV13 and TRBJ2-1; TRBD1 agrees at 9 bases. The CDR3 is 19 residues long. Germline V gene data show CDR1 as PRHDT and CDR2 as FYEKMQ (reference sequence). The ends lost 5 bases at V and 4 bases at J; junction bases unmatched: 18.

J is TRBJ1-5 and V is TRBV19, with 7 bases lining up with TRBD1. Germline trimming cut 5 bases from V and 2 bases from J; bases unmatched to any gene: 6. This CDR3 has 15 amino acids. In germline, CDR1 is LNHDA, CDR2 SQIVND (reference sequence). CDR3 DNA: TGTGCCAGTAGTTATGAGGGGACAGGCAATCAGCCCCAGCATTTT. It yields the protein CASSYEGTGNQPQHF.

This clone was counted a few times. The chain carries TRBV11-3 and TRBJ2-5; TRBD2 agrees at 14 bases. Per the germline V gene, CDR1 is SGHNT and CDR2 is YENEEA. V gave up 3 bases and J gave up 11 bases; unmatched junction bases: 11. The CDR3 runs 16 residues. The CDR3 bases are TGTGCCAGCAGCTTGGGGACTAGCGGGGGATTCGGGGAGCAGTACTTC. This encodes CASSLGTSGGFGEQYF.

CDR3 residues: CASRHGTGGNYGYTF. The CDR3 region has the DNA TGTGCCAGCAGACATGGGACAGGGGGCAACTATGGCTACACCTTC. The chain recombines TRBV6-6 with TRBJ1-2, with 12 nucleotides matching TRBD1. The CDR3 consists of 15 residues. After removal of 6 bases from V and 2 bases from J, the junction contained 4 bases not matched to a gene. Germline assignment: CDR1 MNHNY and CDR2 SVGAGI (reference sequence).

The rearrangement uses TRBV27 and TRBJ2-7, with D hard to call. The CDR3 consists of 13 residues. The V gene's germline CDR1 is MNHEY and CDR2 SMNVEV (reference sequence). V lost 4 bases and J 3 bases, leaving 10 bases between the germline ends. The CDR3 is CASSYGPGYEQYF. The DNA of the CDR3 is TGTGCCAGCAGTTACGGCCCAGGCTACGAGCAGTACTTC.

V is TRBV9 and J is TRBJ2-3; 16 bases align to TRBD2. The germline CDR1 and CDR2 sequences are SGDLS and YYNGEE. CDR3 length: 18 residues. Trimming cost V 4 bases and J 4 bases; bases outside gene matches: 9. The CDR3 spells CASSPGLAGGPWADTQYF. The CDR3 bases are TGTGCCAGCAGCCCGGGACTAGCGGGGGGGCCTTGGGCAGATACGCAGTATTTT. The whole variable domain, remainder taken from reference TRBV9 and TRBJ2-3, is DSGVTQTPKHLITATGQRVTLRCSPRSGDLSVYWYQQSLDQGLQFLIQYYNGEERAKGNILERFSAQQFPDLHSELNLSSLELGDSALYFCASSPGLAGGPWADTQYFGPGTRLTVL.

The chain recombines TRBV19 with TRBJ2-5; 10 nucleotides line up with TRBD2. The CDR3 covers 13 residues. Trimming removed 6 bases from V and 6 bases from J; junction bases left unmatched: 4. CDR1 and CDR2 (germline): LNHDA, SQIVND (reference sequence). DNA for the CDR3: TGTGCCAGTAGAGGGACTAGCGACCAGACCCAGTACTTC. This encodes CASRGTSDQTQYF.

The chain joins TRBV29-1 to TRBJ1-1, with 8 bases that match TRBD1. The junction had 12 bases not matched to a gene; V was cut back by 4 bases and J by 5 bases. CDR3 length: 15 amino acids. Germline V lookup: CDR1 SQVTM, CDR2 ANQGSEA. This CDR3 reads CSVGPQGEGGTEAFF. The DNA of the CDR3 is TGCAGCGTTGGCCCACAGGGGGAAGGGGGGACTGAAGCTTTCTTT.

V gene TRBV6-5 combines with J gene TRBJ1-3; D gene uncertain. V was pared by 0 bases and J by 0 bases, with 6 bases between. Germline CDR1 is MNHEY and CDR2 is SVGAGI. CDR3 length equals 15 residues. The CDR3 is CASSYSGVSGNTIYF. DNA for the CDR3: TGTGCCAGCAGTTACTCCGGGGTCTCTGGAAACACCATATATTTT.

This clone was seen only a few times. Compared with germline, one end of the junction differs, possibly owing to a read error. The chain combines TRBV6-5 with TRBJ1-3; TRBD1 matches 7 bases. CDR3 length: 14 residues. The germline CDR1 and CDR2 sequences are MNHEY and SVGAGI. CDR3 DNA: TGTGCCAGCAGCTCAGGGGGTTATGGATACACCATATATTTT. This gives the protein CASSSGGYGYTIYF.

In this sample, this clone turned up a few times. The rearrangement links TRBV6-5 to TRBJ2-7; 10 bases are shared with TRBD2. CDR1 MNHEY and CDR2 SVGAGI come from the germline V gene. Unmatched junction bases numbered 9, after V lost 4 bases and J lost 6 bases. This CDR3 spans 15 amino acids. CDR3 nucleotides: TGTGCCAGCAGTTTAGGACTAGCGGCCTCAGGCGAGCAGTACTTC. It specifies CASSLGLAASGEQYF.

In regard to this clone: The same CDR3 is also encoded by other DNA sequences in this sample. The rearrangement links TRBV25-1 to TRBJ2-1; 8 bases fit TRBD2. Germline values: CDR1 MGHDK, CDR2 SYGVNS. Unmatched junction bases numbered 6, after V lost 1 base and J lost 1 base. This CDR3 comprises 17 residues. CDR3 protein: CASSESGTRASYNEQFF. In DNA form, the CDR3 reads TGTGCCAGCAGTGAATCGGGGACTAGGGCTTCCTACAATGAGCAGTTCTTC. The whole variable domain, filled in from reference TRBV25-1 and TRBJ2-1, reads EADIYQTPRYLVIGTGKKITLECSQTMGHDKMYWYQQDPGMELHLIHYSYGVNSTEKGDLSSESTVSRIRTEHFPLTLESARPSHTSQYLCASSESGTRASYNEQFFGPGTRLTVL.

The chain combines TRBV4-1 with TRBJ1-2; D perhaps matches TRBD1 (5 bases). This CDR3 has 14 residues. The germline V gene has CDR1 MGHRA and CDR2 YSYEKL. Trimming pared 4 bases from V and 5 bases from J, leaving 14 bases between. CDR3 in amino acids: CASSRSSGVYGYTF. Here the CDR3 DNA reads TGCGCCAGCAGCCGGTCGTCGGGGGTGTATGGCTACACCTTC.